These 8 T cell receptor beta chains originate from one sample sequenced in a study of T-cell reconstitution after alpha-beta-depleted transplantation in children. The authors prepared the TCRbeta library with unique molecular identifiers. TCRdb processed the PCR reads anew with MiXCR; each CDR3 protein has one entry. The data contain fewer than 1 million distinct CDR3 sequences, roughly 15% of them singletons. This specimen was PBMCs, mostly from graft donor cells, taken 360 days after TCRalphabeta/CD19-depleted stem cell transplant. Source of these receptors: a male patient under 18 who had a stem cell transplant for acute lymphoblastic leukemia, so the T cells may come from the graft donor.

The chain links TRBV20-1 to TRBJ2-5, with 13 bases aligning to TRBD2. Trimming cost V 6 bases and J 4 bases; bases outside gene matches: 8. CDR1 and CDR2 from the germline V gene are DFQATT and SNEGSKA (reference sequence). This CDR3 has 15 residues. CDR3 protein: CSATLGLAGVETQYF. In DNA form, the CDR3 reads TGCAGTGCAACCCTCGGACTAGCGGGAGTAGAGACCCAGTACTTC.

The chain links TRBV3-1 to TRBJ2-1, with TRBD2 matching 8 bases. The V gene's germline CDR1 is LGHDT and CDR2 YNNKEL (reference sequence). Trimming cost V 6 bases and J 3 bases; bases outside gene matches: 16. The CDR3 sequence is 18 residues long. The CDR3 loop reads CASSLQGRAGGFYNEQFF. The CDR3, as DNA: TGTGCCAGCAGTTTACAGGGCCGGGCGGGAGGATTCTACAATGAGCAGTTCTTC.

This clonotype was counted at least ten times. The CDR3 DNA sequence: TGTGCCAGCAGTTTGACAGGGACTGCCAATCAGCCCCAGCATTTT. Translating it yields CASSLTGTANQPQHF. V and J are TRBV28 and TRBJ1-5, with 7 positions matching TRBD1. The V gene end was trimmed by 3 bases and the J gene end by 3 bases; junction bases not matched to a gene: 5. This CDR3 is 15 amino acids long. The germline CDR1 and CDR2 sequences are MDHEN and SYDVKM.

The rearrangement uses TRBV12-3 or TRBV12-4 and TRBJ2-3; D is undetermined. The CDR3 is 12 amino acids. V was pared by 7 bases and J by 5 bases, with 10 bases between. The CDR3 here is CASKESGDTQYF. CDR3 sequence (DNA): TGTGCCAGCAAGGAAAGTGGAGATACGCAGTATTTT.

This clonotype showed up just a few times. The J gene is TRBJ2-1, the V gene TRBV24-1; 11 nucleotides match TRBD1. V lost 4 bases and J lost 5; bases outside the gene matches: 9. The CDR3 sequence is 17 residues long. Germline V gene lookup returns CDR1 KGHDR and CDR2 SFDVKD. CDR3 bases: TGTGCCACCAGTGACCGGACAGGGGGCGCCTACGACAATGAGCAGTTCTTC. Its protein is CATSDRTGGAYDNEQFF.

The sample holds a few counts of this clonotype. CDR3 sequence (DNA): TGTGCCAGCAGCCGGCTTGACAGGAAAGGTGAAGCTTTCTTT. Its protein product is CASSRLDRKGEAFF. This chain connects TRBV4-2 to TRBJ1-1; tentatively, D is TRBD1 (6 bases). CDR1 and CDR2 (germline): LGHNA, YNFKEQ. The CDR3 sequence is 14 residues long. The V gene lost 4 bases and the J gene lost 7 bases, with 16 bases spanning the gap.

The rearrangement joins TRBV11-2 to TRBJ2-7, with TRBD1 matching over 8 bases. V lost 4 bases and J lost 4; bases outside the gene matches: 9. The CDR3 extends over 15 amino acids. Germline loops: CDR1 SGHAT, CDR2 FQNNGV. CDR3 nucleotides: TGTGCCAGCAGCTCCTTCCCCGGGACAGGTTACGAGCAGTACTTC. Protein sequence: CASSSFPGTGYEQYF.

The chain employs TRBV4-3 and TRBJ1-2, with 7 bases aligning to TRBD1. The germline V gene has CDR1 LGHNA and CDR2 YSLEER. Trimming at V came to 0 bases and at J to 4 bases, leaving 11 bases not matched to a gene. CDR3 size: 17 residues. CDR3 DNA: TGCGCCAGCAGCCAAGATCGGAACAGGGGAAGTTCCTATGGCTACACCTTC. Its protein is CASSQDRNRGSSYGYTF.